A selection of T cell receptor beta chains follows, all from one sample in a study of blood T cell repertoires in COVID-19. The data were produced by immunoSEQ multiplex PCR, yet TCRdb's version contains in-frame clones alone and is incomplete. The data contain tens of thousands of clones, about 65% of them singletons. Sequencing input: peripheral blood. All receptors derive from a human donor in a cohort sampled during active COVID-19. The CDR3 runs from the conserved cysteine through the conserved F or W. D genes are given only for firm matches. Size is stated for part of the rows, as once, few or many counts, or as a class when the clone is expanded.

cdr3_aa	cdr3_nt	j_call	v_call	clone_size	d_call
CASSVKDRRNEQFF	TGTGCCAGCAGCGTTAAGGACAGGCGCAATGAGCAGTTCTTC	TRBJ2-1	TRBV9	once	TRBD1
CSVEVAGGSTDTQYF	TGCAGCGTTGAAGTAGCGGGGGGGAGCACAGATACGCAGTATTTT	TRBJ2-3	TRBV29-1	few	TRBD2
CASSATGEQPQHF	TGCGCCAGCAGTGCAACAGGGGAACAGCCCCAGCATTTT	TRBJ1-5	TRBV10-2	NA	TRBD1
CASSQDMAELPTNEQFF	TGTGCCAGCAGCCAAGATATGGCGGAGCTCCCAACAAATGAGCAGTTCTTC	TRBJ2-1	TRBV14	NA	NA
CASSGQGWRNEQFF	TGTGCCAGCAGCGGACAGGGTTGGAGAAATGAGCAGTTCTTC	TRBJ2-1	TRBV9	NA	TRBD1
CASSYGGDTGELFF	TGTGCCAGCAGTTACGGCGGAGACACCGGGGAGCTGTTTTTT	TRBJ2-2	TRBV6-5	once	NA
CASSDENQPQHF	TGTGCCAGCAGTGACGAGAATCAGCCCCAGCATTTT	TRBJ1-5	TRBV25-1	NA	NA
CASSLKQGTTGELFF	TGTGCCAGCAGCTTAAAACAGGGTACCACCGGGGAGCTGTTTTTT	TRBJ2-2	TRBV11-1	NA	NA
CASSLLDSLYSNQPQHF	TGTGCCAGCAGTTTATTGGACAGCCTCTATAGCAATCAGCCCCAGCATTTT	TRBJ1-5	TRBV28	NA	NA
CASSMSRGRLAYNEQFF	TGTGCCAGTAGTATGTCGCGGGGGCGGCTAGCATACAATGAGCAGTTCTTC	TRBJ2-1	TRBV19	NA	NA
CASSTSARADTQYF	TGCGCCAGCAGCACCTCCGCCAGGGCAGATACGCAGTATTTT	TRBJ2-3	TRBV4-1	NA	NA
CASSLASLAVINEQFF	TGTGCCAGCAGCTTAGCGTCGCTAGCGGTTATCAATGAGCAGTTCTTC	TRBJ2-1	TRBV7-6	NA	TRBD2
CASSERQGARADRSYEQYF	TGTGCCAGCAGTGAACGACAGGGGGCACGAGCGGACCGCTCCTACGAGCAGTACTTC	TRBJ2-7	TRBV6-1	few	TRBD1
CSVEEGGGLQETQYF	TGCAGCGTTGAAGAAGGCGGGGGTTTACAAGAGACCCAGTACTTC	TRBJ2-5	TRBV29-1	NA	TRBD2
CASSPGTGTEETQYF	TGTGCCAGCTCACCTGGGACAGGTACGGAAGAGACCCAGTACTTC	TRBJ2-5	TRBV18	NA	TRBD1
CASSLVTGIYEQYF	TGTGCCAGCAGCTTAGTGACAGGGATTTACGAGCAGTACTTC	TRBJ2-7	TRBV5-5	NA	TRBD1
CASSSYGGAYNEQFF	TGTGCCAGCAGCTCCTATGGAGGGGCTTACAATGAGCAGTTCTTC	TRBJ2-1	TRBV11-3	NA	NA
CASTGGTDTQYF	TGTGCCAGCACAGGGGGCACAGATACGCAGTATTTT	TRBJ2-3	TRBV19	NA	TRBD1
CASSKWGVPGNTEAFF	TGTGCCAGCAGTAAGTGGGGGGTACCAGGAAACACTGAAGCTTTCTTT	TRBJ1-1	TRBV6-4	NA	NA
CASSPQGQGIGQPQHF	TGTGCCAGCAGCCCCCAAGGACAGGGGATAGGCCAGCCCCAGCATTTT	TRBJ1-5	TRBV3-1/TRBV3-2	NA	TRBD1
CASSLAEGGEKLFF	TGTGCCAGCAGCTTAGCGGAGGGGGGGGAGAAACTGTTTTTT	TRBJ1-4	TRBV7-9	once	NA
CASSPGTSGGAYNEQFF	TGTGCCAGCAGCCCCGGGACTAGCGGGGGGGCTTACAATGAGCAGTTCTTC	TRBJ2-1	TRBV9	NA	TRBD2
CASSFSSRETQYF	TGTGCCAGCAGCTTTAGCTCGCGGGAGACCCAGTACTTC	TRBJ2-5	TRBV11-2	NA	NA
CASSQERAHYNEQFF	TGCGCCAGCAGCCAAGAGAGGGCACACTACAATGAGCAGTTCTTC	TRBJ2-1	TRBV4-3	NA	NA
CASSITGGRETQYF	TGTGCCAGCAGCATAACAGGGGGTCGGGAGACCCAGTACTTC	TRBJ2-5	TRBV7-2	few	TRBD1
CASSPPSGSVNEQFF	TGTGCCAGCAGCCCCCCTAGCGGGAGTGTCAATGAGCAGTTCTTC	TRBJ2-1	TRBV7-9	NA	TRBD2
CATLGGGNTIYF	TGTGCCACGTTGGGAGGTGGAAACACCATATATTTT	TRBJ1-3	TRBV10-3	NA	NA
CASSPGRGDGYTF	TGTGCCAGCTCACCGGGGAGGGGTGATGGCTACACCTTC	TRBJ1-2	TRBV18	NA	NA
CASSWEGRSTDTQYF	TGTGCCAGCAGTTGGGAGGGCCGTAGCACAGATACGCAGTATTTT	TRBJ2-3	TRBV28	NA	TRBD2
CASSIDRGEQYF	TGTGCCAGTAGTATTGACAGGGGCGAGCAGTACTTC	TRBJ2-7	TRBV19	NA	TRBD1
CASSFVTSVSYEQYF	TGTGCCAGCAGTTTCGTGACTAGCGTTTCCTACGAGCAGTACTTC	TRBJ2-7	TRBV28	NA	TRBD2
CASSLGLAGLQETQYF	TGTGCCAGCAGCTTGGGTCTAGCGGGACTTCAAGAGACCCAGTACTTC	TRBJ2-5	TRBV5-4	few	TRBD2
CAISEGLADLAYEQYF	TGTGCCATCAGTGAGGGACTAGCGGATTTAGCCTACGAGCAGTACTTC	TRBJ2-7	TRBV10-3	NA	TRBD2
CATSDSGRGQETQYF	TGTGCCACCAGTGATTCAGGACGGGGTCAAGAGACCCAGTACTTC	TRBJ2-5	TRBV24-1	few	NA
CASSLGPRDIAFF	TGTGCCAGCAGCTTAGGGCCCCGGGACATAGCTTTCTTT	TRBJ1-1	TRBV7-3	NA	NA
CASSDRAYQETQYF	TGTGCCAGTAGCGACAGGGCTTACCAAGAGACCCAGTACTTC	TRBJ2-5	TRBV19	once	TRBD1
CASSHPWTGNSPLHF	TGCGCCAGCAGCCACCCTTGGACAGGCAATTCACCCCTCCACTTT	TRBJ1-6	TRBV4-1	once	TRBD1
CASRFSGQGAYEQYF	TGTGCAAGTCGCTTTTCGGGACAGGGGGCATACGAGCAGTACTTC	TRBJ2-7	TRBV12-2	NA	NA
CASSQHGGGAYEQYF	TGTGCCAGCAGCCAACACGGCGGGGGCGCGTACGAGCAGTACTTC	TRBJ2-7	TRBV4-2	few	NA
CASSAASSGLSSYNEQFF	TGTGCCAGTAGTGCCGCCTCAAGCGGGTTAAGCTCCTACAATGAGCAGTTCTTC	TRBJ2-1	TRBV19	few	NA
CASSEERQGAGYGYTF	TGTGCCAGCAGTGAGGAAAGACAGGGAGCTGGCTATGGCTACACCTTC	TRBJ1-2	TRBV25-1	NA	TRBD1
CASSVDASGATDTQYF	TGTGCCAGCAGCGTAGACGCTAGCGGGGCCACAGATACGCAGTATTTT	TRBJ2-3	TRBV9	NA	TRBD2
CASSWGGFLSYEQYF	TGCGCCAGCAGTTGGGGGGGGTTCCTGTCCTACGAGCAGTACTTC	TRBJ2-7	TRBV10-1	NA	TRBD2
CASSTETSGPAYEQYF	TGTGCCAGCAGCACGGAGACTAGCGGGCCTGCCTACGAGCAGTACTTC	TRBJ2-7	TRBV5-4	NA	TRBD2
CASREEGARGYEQYF	TGTGCCAGCAGGGAAGAGGGGGCGCGCGGCTACGAGCAGTACTTC	TRBJ2-7	TRBV5-6	NA	TRBD1
CASSEGQGAPHGYTF	TGTGCCAGCAGCGAGGGACAGGGGGCGCCCCATGGCTACACCTTC	TRBJ1-2	TRBV6-5	NA	TRBD1
CASRQAGEAQYF	TGTGCCAGTAGACAGGCGGGAGAGGCCCAGTACTTC	TRBJ2-5	TRBV19	NA	TRBD2
CAMGRGQSGRTYNEQFF	TGTGCCATGGGCCGAGGCCAGAGCGGGAGAACCTACAATGAGCAGTTCTTC	TRBJ2-1	TRBV10-3	NA	TRBD2
CATSDLVEKLFF	TGTGCCACCAGCGACTTGGTTGAAAAACTGTTTTTT	TRBJ1-4	TRBV15	NA	NA
CASSQESLRVNTEAFF	TGCGCCAGCAGCCAAGAATCTCTCCGGGTGAACACTGAAGCTTTCTTT	TRBJ1-1	TRBV4-1	NA	NA
CAIRAPGGTGYTF	TGTGCCATCAGGGCCCCTGGGGGGACTGGCTACACCTTC	TRBJ1-2	TRBV10-3	NA	NA
CASSPSIRGRSQETQYF	TGTGCCAGCTCACCGTCTATCAGGGGGCGCAGCCAAGAGACCCAGTACTTC	TRBJ2-5	TRBV18	NA	TRBD1